This TCR beta chain comes out of a study of graft-versus-host responses after intestinal transplantation. Whole-study context: Grafts were multivisceral, liver-intestinal, or isolated intestinal.

Sequenced by immunoSEQ multiplex PCR; TCRdb stores in-frame clones only, minus some. The data hold approximately 94,000 clones, with about 90% observed a single time. Study results and limitations: Early post-transplant HvG declines showed an association with peak circulating GvH clone levels. Individuals carrying graft-donor T cell macrochimerism showed high graft-versus-host to host-versus-graft clonal ratios in allografts. Present in recipient marrow, GvH clones included some that appeared first in ileum or blood.

In the case of this clone: Antigen: not known.

Germline V gene data show CDR1 as MNHEY and CDR2 as SVGAGI. The V end lost 7 bases, the J end lost 2 bases, and 11 bases lay between the germline ends. This CDR3 spans 14 amino acids. The genes are TRBV6-5 and TRBJ2-2; tentative D call: TRBD1 (5 bases). The starting material was unstimulated CD4+ T cells sorted from spleen or lymph node cells, obtained before transplant. The sequence was obtained from a human donor who was the organ donor for an intestinal transplant. The CDR3 sequence: CASTLQGNTGELFF. In DNA, the CDR3 is TGTGCCAGCACACTCCAGGGAAACACCGGGGAGCTGTTTTTT.